Listed below are T cell receptor beta chains from one sample, sequenced in a study of blood T cell repertoires in COVID-19. Only in-frame clones appear in the TCRdb table, and some are missing; sequencing was by immunoSEQ multiplex PCR. The table includes approximately 190,000 clones, around 83% detected once. Sequencing was carried out using peripheral blood. The receptors were gathered from a woman between 40 and 50 years old with acute or convalescent COVID-19. CDR3s include the opening cysteine and the closing phenylalanine or tryptophan. The D gene is left open where the match is weak. Rows may omit the clone size; those that give it use once, few, many or a size class.

j_call v_call d_call clone_size cdr3_nt cdr3_aa
TRBJ2-7 TRBV4-1 TRBD1 - TGCGCCAGCAGCCGCGGACAGGGTCTTGAGCAGTACTTC CASSRGQGLEQYF
TRBJ2-7 TRBV6-5 TRBD2 - TGTGCCAGCAGTTACTCACTAGCGGGAGCCTACGAGCAGTACTTC CASSYSLAGAYEQYF
TRBJ2-2 TRBV28 - - TGTGCCAGCAGCCCCCGAACGGGAAGGACCGGGGAGCTGTTTTTT CASSPRTGRTGELFF
TRBJ1-2 TRBV30 - few TGTGCCTGGAGTAACGGGGAAGGGAGCTATGGCTACACCTTC CAWSNGEGSYGYTF
TRBJ1-5 TRBV3-1/TRBV3-2 - - TGTGCCAGCAGCCAACAGGGGAGTCAGCCCCAGCATTTT CASSQQGSQPQHF
TRBJ2-6 TRBV6-1 - - TGTGCCAGCAGTGTTCAGCGGTTCTCTGGGGCCAACGTCCTGACTTTC CASSVQRFSGANVLTF
TRBJ2-7 TRBV7-8 - - TGTGCCAGCAGCTTAAGGGGATACGAGCAGTACTTC CASSLRGYEQYF
TRBJ2-5 TRBV6-5 TRBD2 - TGTGCCAGCAGTTACGGGACTAGTGCGGAGACCCAGTACTTC CASSYGTSAETQYF
TRBJ1-1 TRBV27 TRBD1 - TGTGCCAGCAGACCTTACAGGGGAGGCACTGAAGCTTTCTTT CASRPYRGGTEAFF
TRBJ1-5 TRBV28 - - TGTGCCAGCAGTTACAGTCACAATCAGCCCCAGCATTTT CASSYSHNQPQHF
TRBJ2-7 TRBV28 - once TGTGCCATCCGGACACTCCTCTCCTACGAGCAGTACTTC CAIRTLLSYEQYF
TRBJ1-2 TRBV7-3 TRBD1 - TGTGCCAGCAGCCCCGGGACAGGGGGCGGCTATGGCTACACCTTC CASSPGTGGGYGYTF
TRBJ2-3 TRBV7-2 TRBD2 few TGTGCCAGCAGCGCGTCCGGGACTAGCGGGATCACAGATACGCAGTATTTT CASSASGTSGITDTQYF
TRBJ2-3 TRBV5-6 TRBD2 - TGTGCCAGCAGTTCCGGGACTAGTGCTCGGAGTACGCAGTATTTT CASSSGTSARSTQYF
TRBJ1-5 TRBV27 TRBD1 - TGTGCCAGCAGTTTATCGGGGCTCAGCGGGACAGGGCACCATAGCAATCAGCCCCAGCATTTT CASSLSGLSGTGHHSNQPQHF
TRBJ1-5 TRBV5-6 - - TGTGCCAGCAGCTATTTCACGGGGGAACCCCAGCATTTT CASSYFTGEPQHF
TRBJ2-1 TRBV5-1 TRBD2 - TGCGCCAGCAGCCCCGGGACTAGCGGGCTCTACAATGAGCAGTTCTTC CASSPGTSGLYNEQFF